This T cell receptor beta chain was profiled in a study of CD8+ T cells in alopecia areata. The wider study: Patients received oral tofacitinib, 5 to 10 mg twice daily, for moderate-to-severe alopecia areata. After 6 to 18 months of tofacitinib, follow-up continued 6 months off drug.

The study's findings and limits: Relative to mice, TCR sharing across patients was less clear, a difference possibly HLA-related. Normal skin contains resident alphabeta T cells, and these are also sequenced in scalp samples.

Isolated RNA was reverse transcribed into cDNA used as the sequencing template. This table comes from immunoSEQ multiplex PCR, and its TCRdb copy is limited to in-frame clones, with some not included. The table shows 100,000 to 120,000 clones, with 56% occurring only once. The sample's treatment: oral pan-JAK inhibitor, 5-10 mg twice daily. Note on this clone: The antigen is undetermined.

The sequencing used CD4+ T cells sorted from blood, collected at week 24, from a patient treated with tofacitinib. The receptor was isolated from a human donor with alopecia areata.

As DNA, the CDR3 is TGTGCCAGCAGCTTAGGGGAGACGGAAGCCTATGGCTACACCTTC. Amino acid sequence: CASSLGETEAYGYTF. The chain carries TRBV7-2 and TRBJ1-2, with no clear D. Trimming removed 1 base from V and 4 bases from J, with 13 bases in between. Germline CDR1 and CDR2: SGHTA and FQGNSA. The CDR3 runs to 15 residues.